This T cell receptor beta chain was sequenced in a study of cytotoxic CD8 clonotypes in ibrutinib-treated CLL. Study summary: Response sampling came at median approximately twelve months of treatment, ranging 6 to 36 months. Notes on the study in general: Sampling time points were not equivalent between sustained-remission and progressing patients. Baseline clonality was higher than in age-matched healthy donors and moved in step with circulating CD8+ T-cell counts.

To note about this clone: Its target is unknown. This sample includes further DNA sequences coding for the same CDR3.

CDR3 size: 13 residues. Germline CDR1 is WNHNN and CDR2 is SYGVQD (reference sequence). V lost 2 bases to trimming and J lost 4 bases; unmatched junction nucleotides: 1. Target depth was 1 in 200,000 to 1 in 1 million T cells, about 10x per clonotype. Repertoires were generated with immunoSEQ multiplex PCR, while TCRdb's copy carries only in-frame clones and drops some. Seen here are fewer than 30,000 clones, roughly 62% observed once, and the top ten hold about 29%. The TCR was taken from a human donor with chronic lymphocytic leukemia. Sample: PBMCs, taken after 24 months of ibrutinib treatment. The rearrangement uses TRBV10-1 and TRBJ1-1; 7 bases are shared with TRBD1. The CDR3 DNA sequence: TGCGCCAGCAGTGAGCAGGGGGGCACTGAAGCTTTCTTT. It translates to CASSEQGGTEAFF.